The 28 T cell receptor beta chains below come from one sample, sequenced in a study of shared clonotypes between healthy human individuals. The repertoire was sequenced with immunoSEQ multiplex PCR; TCRdb's copy has only in-frame clones and lacks some. The sample carries millions of clones, more than 90% recorded once. The sequenced material came from naive CD4+ T cells sorted from blood. The subset was: CD45RA+ positively selected. The receptors here all came from a man aged 18-30 years in good health.

The chain recombines TRBV6-5 with TRBJ2-5, with 9 bases that match TRBD2. Trimming removed 4 bases from V and 4 bases from J; junction bases left unmatched: 7. From germline, CDR1 is MNHEY and CDR2 SVGAGI. The CDR3 is 15 amino acids. CDR3 DNA: TGTGCCAGCAGTTCGCCGGGACTAGCCCTAGAGACCCAGTACTTC. Protein: CASSSPGLALETQYF.

A word on this clone: The sample carries other DNA sequences with the same CDR3. The J gene is TRBJ2-7, the V gene TRBV7-2, with 8 bases matching TRBD2. V was clipped by 0 bases and J by 3 bases; unmatched bases: 4. The CDR3 covers 15 residues. In germline, CDR1 is SGHTA, CDR2 FQGNSA. The CDR3 loop reads CASSLASGGSYEQYF. CDR3 nucleotide sequence: TGTGCCAGCAGCTTAGCCTCGGGAGGGAGCTACGAGCAGTACTTC.

This chain uses TRBV7-6 with TRBJ2-5, with 7 positions matching TRBD2. Looked up from germline, CDR1 is SGHVS and CDR2 is FNYEAQ. V trimming: 3 bases; J trimming: 5 bases; junction bases outside the gene matches: 12. This CDR3 region has 16 residues. The CDR3 is CASSLGSGGSLETQYF. For the CDR3, the DNA is TGTGCCAGCAGCTTGGGTTCGGGCGGGAGTCTGGAGACCCAGTACTTC. The full variable domain, rest sourced from reference TRBV7-6 and TRBJ2-5, is GAGVSQSPRYKVTKRGQDVALRCDPISGHVSLYWYRQALGQGPEFLTYFNYEAQQDKSGLPNDRFSAERPEGSISTLTIQRTEQRDSAMYRCASSLGSGGSLETQYFGPGTRLLVL.

The genes are TRBV12-1 and TRBJ2-2; the table assigns TRBD2, which was not confirmed against the DNA. TRBV12-1 is a documented pseudogene. This CDR3 has 15 residues. The CDR3 DNA reads TGTGCCAGCAGCTGGACTCGACTTAACACCGGGGAGCTGTTTTTT. Translated: CASSWTRLNTGELFF.

The J gene is TRBJ2-7, the V gene TRBV10-1; D is perhaps TRBD1 (6 bases). The germline V gene encodes CDR1 WNHNN and CDR2 SYGVQD (reference sequence). The V gene lost 3 bases and the J gene lost 3 bases, with 18 bases spanning the gap. The CDR3 loop spans 16 amino acids. CDR3 protein: CASSDWTVTGRYEQYF. The CDR3, as DNA: TGCGCCAGCAGTGACTGGACAGTCACGGGACGCTACGAGCAGTACTTC.

V is TRBV6-1 and J is TRBJ1-1; tentative D call: TRBD1 (6 bases). Trimming left V 6 bases short and J 0 bases short, with 11 bases between. Germline V CDR1 and CDR2: MNHNS, SASEGT. CDR3 length: 14 residues. CDR3 in amino acids: CASSQGILNTEAFF. CDR3 bases: TGTGCCAGCAGCCAGGGGATACTGAACACTGAAGCTTTCTTT.

This clone was picked up one time. The gene calls are TRBV28 and TRBJ1-6; no clear D. The germline V and J ends were trimmed by 7 bases and 6 bases, with 19 bases remaining between them. This CDR3 contains 16 residues. CDR1 is MDHEN, CDR2 SYDVKM, per germline. The CDR3 region has the DNA TGTGCCAGCACCCTTGGGGAGGGCAGTCGTAATTCACCCCTCCACTTT. Translating it yields CASTLGEGSRNSPLHF. Looking up the rest from reference TRBV28 and TRBJ1-6 gives the full variable domain: DVKVTQSSRYLVKRTGEKVFLECVQDMDHENMFWYRQDPGLGLRLIYFSYDVKMKEKGDIPEGYSVSREKKERFSLILESASTNQTSMYLCASTLGEGSRNSPLHFGNGTRLTVT.

The rearrangement joins TRBV19 to TRBJ2-7; no definite D call. From germline, CDR1 is LNHDA and CDR2 SQIVND (reference sequence). V was trimmed by 4 bases and J by 7 bases, leaving 11 bases between them. The CDR3 spans 12 residues. The CDR3, as DNA: TGTGCCAGTAGTACAGGACCAGCAGAGCAGTACTTC. This gives the protein CASSTGPAEQYF.

The chain carries TRBV10-3 and TRBJ2-5, with D tentatively TRBD2 (5 bases). The V and J ends lost 4 bases and 5 bases respectively, with 11 bases between them. In germline, CDR1 is ENHRY, CDR2 SYGVKD. The CDR3 is 13 amino acids. The CDR3 DNA follows: TGTGCCATCAGTGTACTAGGTGGCGAGACCCAGTACTTC. Translation gives CAISVLGGETQYF.

Comment on this clone: The sample holds other DNA sequences that translate to the same CDR3. This sequence joins TRBV6-6 and TRBJ1-4; no definite D call. The CDR3 runs 15 residues. V dropped 2 bases and J dropped 0 bases, with 7 bases sitting between them. The germline CDR1 and CDR2 sequences are MNHNY and SVGAGI (reference sequence). CDR3 loop: CASSYGGATNEKLFF. The CDR3 bases are TGTGCCAGCAGTTACGGCGGGGCAACTAATGAAAAACTGTTTTTT.

The genes are TRBV29-1 and TRBJ1-1; 7 bases are shared with TRBD1. The V segment lost 7 bases and the J segment 1 base; nucleotides outside the gene matches: 6. CDR3 length: 13 amino acids. Germline CDR1 is SQVTM and CDR2 is ANQGSEA. CDR3 residues: CSAGDSENTEAFF. In DNA, the CDR3 is TGCAGCGCCGGGGACAGTGAGAACACTGAAGCTTTCTTT.

The chain recombines TRBV18 with TRBJ2-1; no firm D call. CDR1 KGHSH and CDR2 LQKENI come from the germline V gene. Trimming took 3 bases from V and 5 from J, leaving 11 bases between them. The CDR3 loop spans 14 amino acids. CDR3 protein: CASSPRTHDNEQFF. DNA of the CDR3: TGTGCCAGCTCACCTCGGACCCACGACAATGAGCAGTTCTTC.

The chain has TRBV6-1 and TRBJ2-5; TRBD1 is a possible D gene (6 bases). Germline V gives CDR1 MNHNS, CDR2 SASEGT. Trimming took off 6 bases at V and 1 base at J, with 9 bases between the two ends. CDR3 length: 13 amino acids. The CDR3 protein is CASRIGGQETQYF. In DNA form, the CDR3 reads TGTGCCAGCAGGATAGGGGGCCAAGAGACCCAGTACTTC.

The chain is built from TRBV7-2 and TRBJ1-5; D is perhaps TRBD1 (5 bases). The CDR3 covers 15 residues. The ends were cut back, 0 bases at V and 4 bases at J, with 10 bases in the middle. Germline V gene data show CDR1 as SGHTA and CDR2 as FQGNSA. The CDR3 here is CASSLASGNNQPQHF. DNA of the CDR3: TGTGCCAGCAGCTTAGCATCAGGGAATAATCAGCCCCAGCATTTT.

The J gene is TRBJ2-5, the V gene TRBV7-2, with a possible D match to TRBD2 (6 bases). The CDR3 covers 15 residues. Germline CDR1 SGHTA, CDR2 FQGNSA. Deletions cut 5 bases from V and 5 bases from J, with 18 bases between. CDR3: CASSPRGIESETQYF. The CDR3 nucleotides read TGTGCCAGCAGCCCCCGGGGGATAGAGTCGGAGACCCAGTACTTC.

The chain links TRBV27 to TRBJ2-7; 8 nucleotides line up with TRBD1. Germline values: CDR1 MNHEY, CDR2 SMNVEV (reference sequence). With 8 bases clipped from V and 1 base from J, the junction kept 16 bases outside the gene matches. The CDR3 is 17 residues long. CDR3 in DNA: TGTGCCAGCCGGCTGACAGGGGCCAGGGGATTTTCCTACGAGCAGTACTTC. Translating gives CASRLTGARGFSYEQYF.

This rearrangement joins TRBV5-1 to TRBJ1-1, with D unclear. Germline-derived CDR1 and CDR2 are SGHRS and YFSETQ. V shed 0 bases and J shed 1 base, with 7 bases lying between them. This CDR3 spans 14 amino acids. CDR3 DNA: TGCGCCAGCAGCTTGGCCAGCGCGAACACTGAAGCTTTCTTT. Its protein product is CASSLASANTEAFF.

The chain links TRBV10-3 to TRBJ2-3; TRBD1 might be the D (6 bases). CDR3 size: 13 residues. The germline CDR1 and CDR2 sequences are ENHRY and SYGVKD. The ends were cut back, 10 bases at V and 2 bases at J, with 13 bases in the middle. The CDR3: CATKVGATDTQYF. CDR3 bases: TGTGCCACCAAGGTGGGGGCCACAGATACGCAGTATTTT.

The chain uses TRBV19 and TRBJ1-4; TRBD1 is a possible D gene (6 bases). V lost 5 bases, J lost 6 bases, and 19 bases lay in between. Germline CDR1 and CDR2: LNHDA and SQIVND (reference sequence). The length of the CDR3 is 16 residues. The CDR3 is CASSLNRRGAYEKLFF. The CDR3 DNA sequence: TGTGCCAGTAGTCTAAACCGACGGGGGGCTTATGAAAAACTGTTTTTT.

The chain is built from TRBV6-1 and TRBJ2-7; 9 positions agree with TRBD1. The CDR3 extends over 13 amino acids. J gave up 6 bases and V 8 bases, and 8 bases lay outside the gene matches. Germline-derived CDR1 and CDR2 are MNHNS and SASEGT. The CDR3 reads CASLYRDRVEQYF. The CDR3 DNA reads as TGTGCCAGCCTCTACCGGGACAGGGTCGAGCAGTACTTC.

The chain carries TRBV19 and TRBJ2-2; D is possibly TRBD1 (6 bases). CDR3 length: 14 amino acids. The germline V gene encodes CDR1 LNHDA and CDR2 SQIVND (reference sequence). Trimming took off 6 bases at V and 4 bases at J, with 12 bases between the two ends. The CDR3, as DNA: TGTGCCAGTAGAGACAGGTTGGGCACCGGGGAGCTGTTTTTT. Protein: CASRDRLGTGELFF.

This chain links TRBV2 with TRBJ1-4, with TRBD1 matching over 8 bases. The CDR3 is 16 residues long. V trimming: 5 bases; J trimming: 4 bases; junction bases outside the gene matches: 9. Germline values: CDR1 SNHLY, CDR2 FYNNEI. CDR3: CASSRDRQGYNEKLFF. The CDR3 nucleotides are TGTGCCAGCAGTCGCGATCGACAGGGGTATAATGAAAAACTGTTTTTT. Using reference TRBV2 and TRBJ1-4 for the parts outside the CDR3, the full variable domain is EPEVTQTPSHQVTQMGQEVILRCVPISNHLYFYWYRQILGQKVEFLVSFYNNEISEKSEIFDDQFSVERPDGSNFTLKIRSTKLEDSAMYFCASSRDRQGYNEKLFFGSGTQLSVL.

This clone was recorded once. This rearrangement joins TRBV5-6 to TRBJ1-2; D is undetermined. Germline V gene data show CDR1 as SGHDT and CDR2 as YYEEEE. The ends were cut back, 0 bases at V and 4 bases at J, with 4 bases in the middle. The CDR3 runs to 12 residues. CDR3 nucleotide sequence: TGTGCCAGCAGCTTGGGGCCCTATGGCTACACCTTC. As protein: CASSLGPYGYTF.

The chain joins TRBV6-5 to TRBJ1-2; perhaps TRBD1 as D (6 bases). The CDR3 sequence is 12 residues long. CDR1 is MNHEY, CDR2 SVGAGI, per germline. Trimming pared 2 bases from V and 8 bases from J, leaving 9 bases between. The CDR3 coding sequence is TGTGCCAGCAGTTACGGGGGGCAAGGCTACACCTTC. This translates into CASSYGGQGYTF.

About this clone: Other nucleotide sequences from this sample produce the same CDR3. The chain recombines TRBV27 with TRBJ2-7, with 12 bases matching TRBD2. With 2 bases clipped from V and 3 bases from J, the junction kept 2 bases outside the gene matches. Per germline, CDR1 MNHEY and CDR2 SMNVEV (reference sequence). CDR3 length: 15 amino acids. DNA of the CDR3: TGTGCCAGCAGTTTACTACTAGCGGGAGGCTACGAGCAGTACTTC. This translates into CASSLLLAGGYEQYF.

V and J are TRBV10-3 and TRBJ1-5; 7 nucleotides line up with TRBD1. The CDR3 contains 14 residues. From germline, CDR1 is ENHRY and CDR2 SYGVKD. V trimming: 8 bases; J trimming: 2 bases; junction bases outside the gene matches: 6. DNA of the CDR3: TGTGCCATCGGGACAGACATCCGCAATCAGCCCCAGCATTTT. Residues: CAIGTDIRNQPQHF.

This clone was recorded a few times. Other DNA sequences from this sample encode an identical CDR3 as well. This sequence joins TRBV5-1 and TRBJ2-1; D is uncertain. Germline V gene data show CDR1 as SGHRS and CDR2 as YFSETQ. Trimming took 0 bases from V and 7 from J, leaving 2 bases between them. The CDR3 is made up of 11 amino acids. The CDR3 is CASSLANEQFF. As DNA, the CDR3 is TGCGCCAGCAGCTTGGCGAATGAGCAGTTCTTC. Using reference TRBV5-1 and TRBJ2-1 for the parts outside the CDR3, the full variable domain is KAGVTQTPRYLIKTRGQQVTLSCSPISGHRSVSWYQQTPGQGLQFLFEYFSETQRNKGNFPGRFSGRQFSNSRSEMNVSTLELGDSALYLCASSLANEQFFGPGTRLTVL.

V and J are TRBV2 and TRBJ2-7, with D possibly TRBD2 on 6 matching bases. The CDR3 has 14 residues. Germline-derived CDR1 and CDR2 are SNHLY and FYNNEI. V was shortened by 7 bases and J by 1 base, with 14 bases between the two germline ends. The CDR3 sequence is CASIFREVSYEQYF. Here the CDR3 DNA reads TGTGCCAGCATATTCAGGGAGGTTTCCTACGAGCAGTACTTC.